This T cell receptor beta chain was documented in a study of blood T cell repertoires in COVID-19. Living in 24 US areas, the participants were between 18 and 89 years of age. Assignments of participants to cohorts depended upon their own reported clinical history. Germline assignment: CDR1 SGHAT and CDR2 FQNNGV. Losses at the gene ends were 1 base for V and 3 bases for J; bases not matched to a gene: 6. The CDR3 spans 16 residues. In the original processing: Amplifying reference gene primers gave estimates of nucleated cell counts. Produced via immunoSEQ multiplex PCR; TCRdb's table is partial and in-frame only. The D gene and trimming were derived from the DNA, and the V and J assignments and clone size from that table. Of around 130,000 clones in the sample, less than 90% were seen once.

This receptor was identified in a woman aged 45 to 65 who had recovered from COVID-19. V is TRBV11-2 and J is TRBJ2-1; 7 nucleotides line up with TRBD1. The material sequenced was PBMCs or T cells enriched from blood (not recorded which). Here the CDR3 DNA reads TGTGCCAGCAGCTTAGGCCGACAGGGTAACTACAATGAGCAGTTCTTC. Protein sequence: CASSLGRQGNYNEQFF.